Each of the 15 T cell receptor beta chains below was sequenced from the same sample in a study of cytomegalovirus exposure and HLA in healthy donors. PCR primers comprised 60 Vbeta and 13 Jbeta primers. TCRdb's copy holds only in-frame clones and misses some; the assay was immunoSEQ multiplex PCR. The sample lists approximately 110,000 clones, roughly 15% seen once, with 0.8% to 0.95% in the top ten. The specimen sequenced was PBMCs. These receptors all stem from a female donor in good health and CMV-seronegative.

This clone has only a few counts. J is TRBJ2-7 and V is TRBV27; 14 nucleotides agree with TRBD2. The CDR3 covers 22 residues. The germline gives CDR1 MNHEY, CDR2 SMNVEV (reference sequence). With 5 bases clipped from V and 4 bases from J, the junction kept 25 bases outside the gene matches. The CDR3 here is CASSHYTRAGTSGSGGRYEQYF. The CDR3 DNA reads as TGTGCCAGCAGTCATTATACTCGCGCCGGGACTAGCGGGAGTGGGGGGAGATACGAGCAGTACTTC.

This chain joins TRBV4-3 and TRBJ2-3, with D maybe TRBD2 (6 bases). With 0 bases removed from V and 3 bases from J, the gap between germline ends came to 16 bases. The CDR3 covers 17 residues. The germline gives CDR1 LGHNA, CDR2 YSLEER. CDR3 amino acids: CASSQEGLKSPTDTQYF. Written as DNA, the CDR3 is TGCGCCAGCAGCCAAGAGGGACTTAAGAGTCCGACAGATACGCAGTATTTT.

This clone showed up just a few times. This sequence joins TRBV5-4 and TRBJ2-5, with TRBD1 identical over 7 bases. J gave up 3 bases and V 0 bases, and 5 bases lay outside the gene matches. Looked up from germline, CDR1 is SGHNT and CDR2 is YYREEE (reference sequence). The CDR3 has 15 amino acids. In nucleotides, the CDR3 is TGTGCCAGCAGCTTGGTAGGGGGCAGGGAAGAGACCCAGTACTTC. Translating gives CASSLVGGREETQYF.

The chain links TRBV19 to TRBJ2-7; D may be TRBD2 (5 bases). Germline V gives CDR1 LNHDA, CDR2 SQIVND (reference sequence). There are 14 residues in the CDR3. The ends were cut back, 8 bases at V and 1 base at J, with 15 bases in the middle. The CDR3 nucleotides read TGTGCCAGTTCTCTCGGGATGCGGTCCTACGAGCAGTACTTC. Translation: CASSLGMRSYEQYF. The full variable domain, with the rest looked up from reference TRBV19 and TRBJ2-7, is DGGITQSPKYLFRKEGQNVTLSCEQNLNHDAMYWYRQDPGQGLRLIYYSQIVNDFQKGDIAEGYSVSREKKESFPLTVTSAQKNPTAFYLCASSLGMRSYEQYFGPGTRLTVT.

The DNA of the CDR3 is TGTGCCAGCAGTTACTCCCACCCACTGAGACTCAATGAGCAGTTCTTC. Translated, it gives CASSYSHPLRLNEQFF. The chain links TRBV6-5 to TRBJ2-1; D is undetermined. Looked up from germline, CDR1 is MNHEY and CDR2 is SVGAGI. The CDR3 extends over 16 amino acids. V lost 0 bases to trimming and J lost 6 bases, with 15 bases between them.

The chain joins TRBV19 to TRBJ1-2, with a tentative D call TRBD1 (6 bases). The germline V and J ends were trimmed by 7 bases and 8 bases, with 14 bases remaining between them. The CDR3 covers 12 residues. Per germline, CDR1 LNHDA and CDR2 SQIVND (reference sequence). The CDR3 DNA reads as TGTGCCAGTACCGCCAACAGGGAGGGCTACACCTTC. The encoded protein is CASTANREGYTF.

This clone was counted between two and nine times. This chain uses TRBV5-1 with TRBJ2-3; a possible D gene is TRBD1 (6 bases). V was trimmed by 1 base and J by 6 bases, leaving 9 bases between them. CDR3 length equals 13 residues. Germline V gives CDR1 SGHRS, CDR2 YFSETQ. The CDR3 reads CASSLSGADTQYF. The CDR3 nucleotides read TGCGCCAGCAGCTTGTCAGGGGCTGATACGCAGTATTTT.

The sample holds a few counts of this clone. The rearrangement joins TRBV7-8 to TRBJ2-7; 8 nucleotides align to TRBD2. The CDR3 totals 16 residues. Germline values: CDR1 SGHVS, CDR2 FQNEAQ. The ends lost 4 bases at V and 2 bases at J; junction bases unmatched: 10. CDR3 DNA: TGTGCCAGCAGCTCCCCCCTACTAGCGGCGACCTACGAGCAGTACTTC. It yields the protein CASSSPLLAATYEQYF.

DNA of the CDR3: TGTGCCAGCAGAGCCGGAGGACTTGCCCAAGAGACCCAGTACTTC. This sequence encodes CASRAGGLAQETQYF. This rearrangement joins TRBV2 to TRBJ2-5, with a possible D match to TRBD2 (5 bases). Per the germline V gene, CDR1 is SNHLY and CDR2 is FYNNEI. The CDR3 is 15 amino acids. V was clipped by 6 bases and J by 1 base, with 15 bases between them. Drawing the rest from reference TRBV2 and TRBJ2-5, the complete variable domain is EPEVTQTPSHQVTQMGQEVILRCVPISNHLYFYWYRQILGQKVEFLVSFYNNEISEKSEIFDDQFSVERPDGSNFTLKIRSTKLEDSAMYFCASRAGGLAQETQYFGPGTRLLVL.

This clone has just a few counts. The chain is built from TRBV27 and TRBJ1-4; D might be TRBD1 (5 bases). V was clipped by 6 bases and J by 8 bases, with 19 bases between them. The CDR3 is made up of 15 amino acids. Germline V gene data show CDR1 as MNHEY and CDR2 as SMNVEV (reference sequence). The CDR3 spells CASSPRTSLREKLFF. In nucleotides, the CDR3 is TGTGCCAGCAGCCCAAGGACATCCTTACGAGAAAAACTGTTTTTT.

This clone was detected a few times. DNA for the CDR3: TGTGCCAGCAGTGAAACCCGGTACGATGAGCAGTTCTTC. Protein sequence: CASSETRYDEQFF. V and J are TRBV25-1 and TRBJ2-1; no clear D gene. Germline V CDR1 and CDR2: MGHDK, SYGVNS. The CDR3 consists of 13 residues. Trimming cost V 2 bases and J 8 bases, with 10 bases left between them.

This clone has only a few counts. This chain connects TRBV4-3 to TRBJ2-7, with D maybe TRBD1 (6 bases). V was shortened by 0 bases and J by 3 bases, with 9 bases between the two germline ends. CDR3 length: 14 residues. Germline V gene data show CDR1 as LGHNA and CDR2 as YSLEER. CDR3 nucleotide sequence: TGCGCCAGCAGCCAAGAAGTCAGGGGCTACGAGCAGTACTTC. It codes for CASSQEVRGYEQYF.

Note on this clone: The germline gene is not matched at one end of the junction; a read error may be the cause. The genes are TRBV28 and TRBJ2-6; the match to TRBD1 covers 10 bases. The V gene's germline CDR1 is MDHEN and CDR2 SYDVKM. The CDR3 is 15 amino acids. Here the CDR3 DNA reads TGTGCCAGCAGTACTGCCGGGACAGGGGACAACGTCCTGACTTTC. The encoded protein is CASSTAGTGDNVLTF.

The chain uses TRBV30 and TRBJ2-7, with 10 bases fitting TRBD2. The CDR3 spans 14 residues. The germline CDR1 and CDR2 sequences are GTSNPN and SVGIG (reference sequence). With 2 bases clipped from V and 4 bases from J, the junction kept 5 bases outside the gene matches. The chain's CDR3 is CAWSWSGRVYEQYF. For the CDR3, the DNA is TGTGCCTGGAGTTGGAGCGGGAGGGTTTACGAGCAGTACTTC.

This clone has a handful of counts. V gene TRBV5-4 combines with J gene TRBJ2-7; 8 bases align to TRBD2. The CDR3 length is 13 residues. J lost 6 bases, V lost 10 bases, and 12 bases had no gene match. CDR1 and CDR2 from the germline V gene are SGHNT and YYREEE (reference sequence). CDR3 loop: CAGGRAGGGEQYF. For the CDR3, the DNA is TGTGCCGGGGGGAGGGCCGGGGGGGGCGAGCAGTACTTC.